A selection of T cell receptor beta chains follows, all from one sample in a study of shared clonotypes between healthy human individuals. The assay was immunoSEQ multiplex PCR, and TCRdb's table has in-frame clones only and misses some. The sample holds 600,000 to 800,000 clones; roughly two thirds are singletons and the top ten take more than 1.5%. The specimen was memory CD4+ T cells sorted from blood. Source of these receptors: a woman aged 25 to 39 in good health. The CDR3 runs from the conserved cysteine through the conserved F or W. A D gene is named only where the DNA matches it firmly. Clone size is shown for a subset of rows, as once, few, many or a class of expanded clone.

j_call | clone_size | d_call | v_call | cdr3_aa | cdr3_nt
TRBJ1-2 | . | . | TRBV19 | CASSRQGPGYGYTF | TGTGCCAGTAGTCGGCAGGGGCCGGGCTATGGCTACACCTTC
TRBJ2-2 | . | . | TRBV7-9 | CASRSGSGELFF | TGTGCCAGCAGATCTGGCTCCGGGGAGCTGTTTTTT
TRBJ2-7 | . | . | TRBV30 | CAWSVGPNSQQYF | TGTGCCTGGAGCGTAGGACCGAACTCTCAGCAGTACTTC
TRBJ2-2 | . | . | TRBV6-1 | CASSIHTGELFF | TGTGCCAGCAGTATACACACCGGGGAGCTGTTTTTT
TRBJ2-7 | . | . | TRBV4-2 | CASSQEEQGPYEQYF | TGTGCCAGCAGTCAAGAGGAACAGGGACCCTACGAGCAGTACTTC
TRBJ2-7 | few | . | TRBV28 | CASSLGYDYLGFGSYEQYF | TGTGCCAGCAGTTTAGGTTACGACTACCTCGGGTTTGGGTCCTACGAGCAGTACTTC
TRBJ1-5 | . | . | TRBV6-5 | CAISDGNQPQHF | TGTGCCATCAGTGACGGCAATCAGCCCCAGCATTTT
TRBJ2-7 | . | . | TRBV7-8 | CASSKDLLNYEQYF | TGTGCCAGCAGCAAGGATCTATTGAACTACGAGCAGTACTTC
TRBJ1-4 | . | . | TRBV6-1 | CASSRLTANEKLFF | TGTGCCAGCAGTAGACTGACTGCTAATGAAAAACTGTTTTTT
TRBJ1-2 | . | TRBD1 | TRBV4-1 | CASREPGQGANGYTF | TGCGCCAGCAGGGAACCGGGACAGGGGGCAAATGGCTACACCTTC
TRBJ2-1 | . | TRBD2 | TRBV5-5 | CASSWGLAGGPSNEQFF | TGTGCCAGCAGCTGGGGACTAGCGGGAGGCCCCAGCAATGAGCAGTTCTTC
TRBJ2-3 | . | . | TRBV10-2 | CASSLSTDTQYF | TGCGCCAGCAGTCTTAGCACAGATACGCAGTATTTT
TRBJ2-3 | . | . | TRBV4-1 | CASNHNTDTQYF | TGCGCCAGCAACCATAACACAGATACGCAGTATTTT
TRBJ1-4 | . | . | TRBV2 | CASKYGAGGSSKLFF | TGTGCCAGCAAGTACGGCGCCGGCGGCAGCTCGAAACTGTTTTTT
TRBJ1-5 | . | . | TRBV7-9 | CASSRDFHQPQHF | TGTGCCAGCAGCAGGGACTTCCATCAGCCCCAGCATTTT
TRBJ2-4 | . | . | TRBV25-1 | CASSEENIQYF | TGTGCCAGCAGTGAAGAAAACATTCAGTACTTC
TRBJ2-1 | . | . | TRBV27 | CASSLRRERRDEQFF | TGTGCCAGCAGTTTACGGAGGGAGAGGAGAGATGAGCAGTTCTTC
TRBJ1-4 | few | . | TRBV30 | CACNAPPGKLFF | TGTGCCTGCAACGCCCCCCCGGGGAAACTGTTTTTT
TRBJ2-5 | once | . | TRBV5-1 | CASSRMGLRQETQYF | TGCGCCAGCAGCCGAATGGGACTCCGCCAGGAGACCCAGTACTTC
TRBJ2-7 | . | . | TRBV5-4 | CASSSDYEQYF | TGTGCCAGCAGCTCTGACTACGAGCAGTACTTC
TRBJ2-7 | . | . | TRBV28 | CATLGYREQYF | TGTGCCACCCTAGGCTACCGCGAGCAGTACTTC
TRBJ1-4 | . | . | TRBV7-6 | CASSYPGSKEKLFF | TGTGCCAGCAGCTACCCGGGTTCGAAGGAAAAACTGTTTTTT
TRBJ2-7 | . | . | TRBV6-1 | CASSLHVGTYEQYF | TGTGCCAGCAGTCTGCACGTGGGAACCTACGAGCAGTACTTC
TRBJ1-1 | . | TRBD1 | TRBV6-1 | CASSPTGGRTEAFF | TGTGCCAGCAGCCCGACAGGGGGGAGGACTGAAGCTTTCTTT
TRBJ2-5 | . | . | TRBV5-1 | CASSSVDPQETQYF | TGCGCCAGCAGCTCGGTAGATCCCCAAGAGACCCAGTACTTC
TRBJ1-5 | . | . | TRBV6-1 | CASSENPGRSNQPQHF | TGTGCCAGCAGTGAAAATCCAGGGAGGAGCAATCAGCCCCAGCATTTT
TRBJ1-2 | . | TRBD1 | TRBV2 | CASIPRTGVNYGYTF | TGTGCCAGCATCCCTCGGACAGGAGTAAACTATGGCTACACCTTC
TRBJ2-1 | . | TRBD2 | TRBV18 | CASSRTSGSVYNEQFF | TGTGCCAGCTCACGGACTAGCGGGAGTGTCTACAATGAGCAGTTCTTC
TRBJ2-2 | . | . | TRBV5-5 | CASRDGWAGELFF | TGTGCCAGCCGGGACGGCTGGGCCGGGGAGCTGTTTTTT
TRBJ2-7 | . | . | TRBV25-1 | CASKAGPSYEQYF | TGTGCCAGCAAAGCGGGTCCCTCCTACGAGCAGTACTTC
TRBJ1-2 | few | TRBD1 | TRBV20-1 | CSAGTEYGYTF | TGCAGTGCCGGGACAGAGTATGGCTACACCTTC
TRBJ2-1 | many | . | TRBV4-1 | CASSQEKRGPVYNEQFF | TGCGCCAGCAGCCAAGAAAAAAGGGGACCAGTTTACAATGAGCAGTTCTTC
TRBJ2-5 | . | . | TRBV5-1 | CASSFMDQETQYF | TGCGCCAGCAGCTTCATGGACCAAGAGACCCAGTACTTC
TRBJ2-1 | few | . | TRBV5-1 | CASSLTVGEQFF | TGCGCCAGCAGCTTGACGGTCGGAGAGCAGTTCTTC
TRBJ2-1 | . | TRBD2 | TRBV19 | CASSMAGPSLAGVGDNEQFF | TGTGCCAGTAGTATGGCAGGGCCTTCATTAGCGGGAGTGGGGGACAATGAGCAGTTCTTC
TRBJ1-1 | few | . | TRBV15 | CATSRDRGFTEAFF | TGTGCCACCAGCAGAGATCGAGGTTTCACTGAAGCTTTCTTT
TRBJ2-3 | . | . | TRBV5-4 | CASSWGSTGDTQYF | TGTGCCAGCAGCTGGGGCTCCACGGGAGATACGCAGTATTTT
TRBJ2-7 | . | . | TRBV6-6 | CASRPGELTYEQYF | TGTGCCAGCCGGCCGGGGGAATTGACCTACGAGCAGTACTTC
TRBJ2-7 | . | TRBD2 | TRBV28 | CASRSGRPWQYF | TGTGCCAGCCGGAGCGGGAGACCCTGGCAGTACTTC
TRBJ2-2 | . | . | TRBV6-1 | CASSDSMGHTGELFF | TGTGCCAGCAGTGATTCTATGGGGCACACCGGGGAGCTGTTTTTT
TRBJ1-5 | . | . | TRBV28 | CASTFGQHRFNQPQHF | TGTGCCAGCACGTTCGGACAGCACCGCTTCAATCAGCCCCAGCATTTT
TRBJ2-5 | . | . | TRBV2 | CASSVRETQYF | TGTGCCAGCAGTGTTAGAGAGACCCAGTACTTC
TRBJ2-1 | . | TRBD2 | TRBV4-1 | CASSQVDGTSGNEQFF | TGCGCCAGCAGCCAAGTAGACGGGACTAGCGGTAATGAGCAGTTCTTC
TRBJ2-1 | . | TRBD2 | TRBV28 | CASTAASGSRNEQFF | TGTGCCAGCACCGCGGCTAGCGGGAGTCGGAATGAGCAGTTCTTC
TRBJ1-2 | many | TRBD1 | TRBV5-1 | CASSPWTGGVPGYTF | TGCGCCAGCAGCCCCTGGACAGGGGGCGTTCCTGGCTACACCTTC
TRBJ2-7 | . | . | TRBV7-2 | CASSLFRGYEQYF | TGTGCCAGCAGCTTATTCCGAGGCTACGAGCAGTACTTC
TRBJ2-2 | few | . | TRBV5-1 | CASSQDSFTGELFF | TGCGCCAGCAGCCAGGACAGTTTCACCGGGGAGCTGTTTTTT
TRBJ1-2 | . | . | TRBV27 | CASSFSRGVPNYGYTF | TGTGCCAGCAGTTTCAGTCGGGGGGTCCCAAACTATGGCTACACCTTC
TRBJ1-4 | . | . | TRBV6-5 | CASSYSDRNNEKLFF | TGTGCCAGCAGTTACAGCGACAGGAATAATGAAAAACTGTTTTTT
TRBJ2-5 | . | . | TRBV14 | CASSQELAWDIQETQYF | TGTGCCAGCAGCCAAGAACTGGCGTGGGACATCCAAGAGACCCAGTACTTC
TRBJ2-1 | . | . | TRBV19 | CATSLEGYSYNEQFF | TGTGCCACCTCCCTGGAGGGATACTCCTACAATGAGCAGTTCTTC
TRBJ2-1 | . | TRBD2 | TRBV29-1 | CSVEPPGLDSYNEQFF | TGCAGCGTAGAGCCCCCGGGACTAGATTCCTACAATGAGCAGTTCTTC
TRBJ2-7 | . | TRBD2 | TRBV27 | CASRRGTSGYEQYF | TGTGCCAGCAGGAGGGGGACTAGCGGATACGAGCAGTACTTC
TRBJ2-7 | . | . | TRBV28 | CASSSQGSLYF | TGTGCCAGCAGTTCTCAAGGGAGCCTGTACTTC
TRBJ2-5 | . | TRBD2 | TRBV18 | CASSPEGLAREETQYF | TGTGCCAGCTCACCGGAGGGACTAGCCAGGGAAGAGACCCAGTACTTC
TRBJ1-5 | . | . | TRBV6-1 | CASRPIGRSQPQHF | TGTGCCAGCAGGCCCATTGGACGATCCCAGCCCCAGCATTTT